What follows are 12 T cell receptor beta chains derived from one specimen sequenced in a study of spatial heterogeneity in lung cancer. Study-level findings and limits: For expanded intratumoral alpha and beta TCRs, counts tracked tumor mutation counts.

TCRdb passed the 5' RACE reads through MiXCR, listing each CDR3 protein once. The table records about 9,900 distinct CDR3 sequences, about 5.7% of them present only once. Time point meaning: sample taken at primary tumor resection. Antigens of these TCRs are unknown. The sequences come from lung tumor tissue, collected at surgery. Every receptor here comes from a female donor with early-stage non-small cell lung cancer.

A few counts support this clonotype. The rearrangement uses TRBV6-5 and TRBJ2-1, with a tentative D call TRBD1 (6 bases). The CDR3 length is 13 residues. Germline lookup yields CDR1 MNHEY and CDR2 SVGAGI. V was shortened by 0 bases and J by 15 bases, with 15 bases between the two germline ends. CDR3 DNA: TGTGCCAGCAGTTACTCACAGGGTGATCCCCCGTTCTTC. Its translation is CASSYSQGDPPFF.

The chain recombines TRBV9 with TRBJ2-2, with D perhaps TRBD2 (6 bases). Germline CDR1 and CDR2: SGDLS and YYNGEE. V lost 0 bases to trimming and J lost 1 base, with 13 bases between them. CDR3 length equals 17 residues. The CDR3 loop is CASSVDPTTRNTGELFF. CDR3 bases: TGTGCCAGCAGCGTAGATCCCACGACTAGGAACACCGGGGAGCTGTTTTTT.

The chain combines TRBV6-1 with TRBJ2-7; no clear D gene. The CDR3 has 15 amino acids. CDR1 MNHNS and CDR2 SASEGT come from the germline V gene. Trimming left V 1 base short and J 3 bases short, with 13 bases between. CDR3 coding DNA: TGTGCCAGCAGTGAAGGGACCGCTTACCACTACGAGCAGTACGTC. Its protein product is CASSEGTAYHYEQYV.

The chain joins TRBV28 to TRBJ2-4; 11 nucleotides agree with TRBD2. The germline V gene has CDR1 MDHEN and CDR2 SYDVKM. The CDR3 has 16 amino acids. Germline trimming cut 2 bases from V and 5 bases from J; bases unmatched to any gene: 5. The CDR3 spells CASSLTSGSGQNIQYF. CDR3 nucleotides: TGTGCCAGCAGTTTAACTAGCGGGAGTGGGCAAAACATTCAGTACTTC.

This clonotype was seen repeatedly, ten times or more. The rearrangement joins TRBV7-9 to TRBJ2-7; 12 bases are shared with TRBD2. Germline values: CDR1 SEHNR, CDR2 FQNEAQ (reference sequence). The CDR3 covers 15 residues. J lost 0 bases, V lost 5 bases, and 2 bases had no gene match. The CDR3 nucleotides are TGTGCCAGCAGCACGACTAGCGGGAGCTCCTACGAGCAGTACTTC. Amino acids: CASSTTSGSSYEQYF. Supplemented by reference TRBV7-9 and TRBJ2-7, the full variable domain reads DTGVSQNPRHKITKRGQNVTFRCDPISEHNRLYWYRQTLGQGPEFLTYFQNEAQLEKSRLLSDRFSAERPKGSFSTLEIQRTEQGDSAMYLCASSTTSGSSYEQYFGPGTRLTVT.

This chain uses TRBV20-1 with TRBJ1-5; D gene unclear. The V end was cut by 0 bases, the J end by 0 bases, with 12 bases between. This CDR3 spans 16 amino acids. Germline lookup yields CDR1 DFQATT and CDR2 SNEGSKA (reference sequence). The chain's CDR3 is CSARDFSDYSNQPQHF. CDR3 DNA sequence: TGCAGTGCTAGAGATTTCTCCGATTATAGCAATCAGCCCCAGCATTTT.

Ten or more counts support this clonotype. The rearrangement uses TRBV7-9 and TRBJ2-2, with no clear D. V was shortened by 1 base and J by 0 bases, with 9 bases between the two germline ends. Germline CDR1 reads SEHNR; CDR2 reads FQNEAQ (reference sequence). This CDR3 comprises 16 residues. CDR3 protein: CASSLGVAPNTGELFF. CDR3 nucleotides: TGTGCCAGCAGCTTAGGGGTCGCGCCGAACACCGGGGAGCTGTTTTTT. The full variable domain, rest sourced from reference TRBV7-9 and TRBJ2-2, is DTGVSQNPRHKITKRGQNVTFRCDPISEHNRLYWYRQTLGQGPEFLTYFQNEAQLEKSRLLSDRFSAERPKGSFSTLEIQRTEQGDSAMYLCASSLGVAPNTGELFFGEGSRLTVL.

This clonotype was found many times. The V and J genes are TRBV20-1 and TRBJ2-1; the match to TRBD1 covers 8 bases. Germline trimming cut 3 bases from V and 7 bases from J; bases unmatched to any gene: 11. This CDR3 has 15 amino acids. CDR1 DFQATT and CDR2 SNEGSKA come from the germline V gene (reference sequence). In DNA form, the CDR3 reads TGCAGTGCTAGGTTCCCGGCAGGGGGCTTGAATGAGCAGTTCTTC. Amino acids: CSARFPAGGLNEQFF.

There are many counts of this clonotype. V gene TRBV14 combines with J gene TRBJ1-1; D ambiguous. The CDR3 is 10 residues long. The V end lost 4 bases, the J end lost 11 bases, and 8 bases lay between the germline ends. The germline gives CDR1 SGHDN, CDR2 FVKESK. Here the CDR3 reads CASSLLYAFF. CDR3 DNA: TGTGCCAGCAGCCTCCTCTATGCTTTCTTT.

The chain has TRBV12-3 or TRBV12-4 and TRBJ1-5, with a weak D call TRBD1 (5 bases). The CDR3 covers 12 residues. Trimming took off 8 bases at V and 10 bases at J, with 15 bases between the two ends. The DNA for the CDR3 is TGTGCCAGCGAGAGGGGCGCAGGCCCCCAGCATTTT. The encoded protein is CASERGAGPQHF.

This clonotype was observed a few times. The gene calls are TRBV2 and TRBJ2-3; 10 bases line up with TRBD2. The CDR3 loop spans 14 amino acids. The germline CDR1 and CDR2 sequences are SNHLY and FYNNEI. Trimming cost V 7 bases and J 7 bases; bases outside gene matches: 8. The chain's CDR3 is CASKPSGGANTQYF. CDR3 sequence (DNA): TGTGCCAGCAAACCCAGCGGGGGGGCTAATACGCAGTATTTT.

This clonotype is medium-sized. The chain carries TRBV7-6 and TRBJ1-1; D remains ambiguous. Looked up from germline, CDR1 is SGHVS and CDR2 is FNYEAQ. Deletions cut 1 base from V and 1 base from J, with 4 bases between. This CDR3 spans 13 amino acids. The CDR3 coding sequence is TGTGCCAGCAGCTTAGATCCGAACACTGAAGCTTTCTTT. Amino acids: CASSLDPNTEAFF.